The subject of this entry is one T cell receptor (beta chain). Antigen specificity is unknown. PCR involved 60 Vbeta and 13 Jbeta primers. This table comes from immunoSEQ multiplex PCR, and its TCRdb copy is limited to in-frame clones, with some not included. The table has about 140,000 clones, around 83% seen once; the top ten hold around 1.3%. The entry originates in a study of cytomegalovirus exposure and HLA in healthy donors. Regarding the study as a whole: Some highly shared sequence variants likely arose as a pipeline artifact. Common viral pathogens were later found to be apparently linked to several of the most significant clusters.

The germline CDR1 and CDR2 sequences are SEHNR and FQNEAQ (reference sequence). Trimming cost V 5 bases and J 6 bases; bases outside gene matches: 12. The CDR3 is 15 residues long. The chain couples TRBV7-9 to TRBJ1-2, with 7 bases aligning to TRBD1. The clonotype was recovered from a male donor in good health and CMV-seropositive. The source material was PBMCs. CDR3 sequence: CASSHPSTGLDGYTF. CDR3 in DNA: TGTGCCAGCAGCCATCCCTCGACAGGGTTGGATGGCTACACCTTC. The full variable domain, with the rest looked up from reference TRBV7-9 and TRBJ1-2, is DTGVSQNPRHKITKRGQNVTFRCDPISEHNRLYWYRQTLGQGPEFLTYFQNEAQLEKSRLLSDRFSAERPKGSFSTLEIQRTEQGDSAMYLCASSHPSTGLDGYTFGSGTRLTVV.